What follows are 24 T cell receptor beta chains derived from one specimen sequenced in a study of identical twins. Each CDR3 protein is one row after TCRdb ran MiXCR on the 5' RACE reads. The repertoire includes over 250,000 distinct CDR3 sequences, around 9.7% of them detected once, and roughly 6.8% sits in the top ten. The data were also submitted as part of a second study, on yellow fever vaccine responses in identical twins.

Sequencing was done on a sample of CD8+ T cells sorted from blood. These receptors came from a woman between 18 and 30 years old in good health.

This clonotype was observed a few times. The chain carries TRBV20-1 and TRBJ2-5; 14 nucleotides align to TRBD2. V gave up 6 bases and J gave up 0 bases; unmatched junction bases: 15. Looked up from germline, CDR1 is DFQATT and CDR2 is SNEGSKA (reference sequence). This CDR3 has 19 residues. CDR3 bases: TGCAGTGCCCCTGTCGTGACTAGCGGGGGGGTCCTATACCAAGAGACCCAGTACTTC. Translated: CSAPVVTSGGVLYQETQYF.

There are a few counts of this clonotype. The chain has TRBV7-2 and TRBJ2-5; D not certain. V shed 0 bases and J shed 1 base, with 12 bases lying between them. The germline V gene has CDR1 SGHTA and CDR2 FQGNSA. The length of the CDR3 is 16 residues. CDR3 DNA: TGTGCCAGCAGCTTAGCGCCAACCTGGAGCCAAGAGACCCAGTACTTC. The encoded protein is CASSLAPTWSQETQYF.

This clonotype showed up many times. The chain employs TRBV10-3 and TRBJ2-1, with 10 nucleotides matching TRBD1. J gave up 6 bases and V 1 base, and 0 bases lay outside the gene matches. This CDR3 is built from 14 residues. Germline CDR1 ENHRY, CDR2 SYGVKD. CDR3 region: CAISEWTGGNEQFF. CDR3 DNA sequence: TGTGCCATCAGTGAGTGGACAGGGGGCAATGAGCAGTTCTTC.

Ten or more counts support this clonotype. The chain employs TRBV12-3 or TRBV12-4 and TRBJ2-1; TRBD1 might be the D (6 bases). Trimming stripped 3 bases from V and 0 bases from J, with 9 bases between. The CDR3 is 15 amino acids. Here the CDR3 reads CASSLAGDSYNEQFF. CDR3 sequence (DNA): TGTGCCAGCAGTTTGGCAGGGGACTCCTACAATGAGCAGTTCTTC.

The chain carries TRBV7-8 and TRBJ1-2, with TRBD1 matching over 7 bases. Trimming removed 5 bases from V and 3 bases from J; junction bases left unmatched: 9. The germline V gene encodes CDR1 SGHVS and CDR2 FQNEAQ. This CDR3 comprises 15 residues. CDR3 DNA sequence: TGTGCCAGCAGCCCCCCAGGGACAGAATACTATGGCTACACCTTC. This encodes CASSPPGTEYYGYTF.

This clonotype was seen at least ten times. This chain connects TRBV29-1 to TRBJ2-1; TRBD2 matches at 9 bases. J gave up 5 bases and V 6 bases, and 5 bases lay outside the gene matches. Germline V gives CDR1 SQVTM, CDR2 ANQGSEA. The CDR3 has 13 amino acids. The CDR3 sequence: CSVREGHNNEQFF. The CDR3 DNA reads TGCAGCGTGCGGGAGGGCCATAACAATGAGCAGTTCTTC.

V usage is TRBV2 and J usage is TRBJ2-1, with TRBD1 matching over 7 bases. Germline V gene data show CDR1 as SNHLY and CDR2 as FYNNEI. Germline trimming cut 3 bases from V and 4 bases from J; bases unmatched to any gene: 9. CDR3 size: 16 residues. CDR3 loop: CASSETRQGLYNEQFF. Here the CDR3 DNA reads TGTGCCAGCAGTGAGACAAGACAGGGATTATACAATGAGCAGTTCTTC.

There are many counts of this clonotype. The chain joins TRBV7-8 to TRBJ2-5; D gene uncertain. The germline V and J ends were trimmed by 1 base and 1 base, with 7 bases remaining between them. The CDR3 has 14 amino acids. The germline gives CDR1 SGHVS, CDR2 FQNEAQ. The CDR3 nucleotides are TGTGCCAGCAGCTTAGGCAGGCCCCAAGAGACCCAGTACTTC. Translation gives CASSLGRPQETQYF.

A few counts support this clonotype. V gene TRBV5-6 combines with J gene TRBJ2-7; TRBD1 might be the D (6 bases). Germline V gene sequence: CDR1 SGHDT, CDR2 YYEEEE. The CDR3 spans 15 residues. The V gene lost 2 bases and the J gene lost 6 bases, with 18 bases spanning the gap. Written as DNA, the CDR3 is TGTGCCAGCAGCTTTCAACAGGGACATGCCCCCGAGCAGTACTTC. It yields the protein CASSFQQGHAPEQYF.

This clonotype has ten or more counts. The rearrangement joins TRBV20-1 to TRBJ2-6, with 9 bases fitting TRBD2. CDR1 is DFQATT, CDR2 SNEGSKA, per germline (reference sequence). This CDR3 is built from 16 residues. With V trimmed by 5 bases and J by 1 base, 6 bases remained unmatched. CDR3 residues: CSASTSGMSGANVLTF. Written as DNA, the CDR3 is TGCAGTGCTTCGACTAGCGGAATGTCTGGGGCCAACGTCCTGACTTTC.

The chain couples TRBV30 to TRBJ1-1; a weak D match, TRBD1 (5 bases). Germline V gives CDR1 GTSNPN, CDR2 SVGIG (reference sequence). The CDR3 is made up of 13 amino acids. The germline V and J ends were trimmed by 3 bases and 2 bases, with 10 bases remaining between them. CDR3: CAWSADSNTEAFF. The CDR3 coding sequence is TGTGCCTGGAGCGCAGACAGTAACACTGAAGCTTTCTTT.

The rearrangement joins TRBV27 to TRBJ2-7; no definite D call. V shed 0 bases and J shed 0 bases, with 12 bases lying between them. From germline, CDR1 is MNHEY and CDR2 SMNVEV (reference sequence). The CDR3 runs 16 residues. CDR3 bases: TGTGCCAGCAGTTTATCCCCCAAATACAGCTCCTACGAGCAGTACTTC. Translation: CASSLSPKYSSYEQYF.

With respect to this clonotype: Just one base apart from a much larger clone, this may be a read error. The J gene is TRBJ2-2, the V gene TRBV29-1; D assignment may be TRBD1 or TRBD2 (5 bases each). Germline lookup yields CDR1 SQVTM and CDR2 ANQGSEA. This CDR3 spans 14 amino acids. In nucleotides, the CDR3 is TGCAGCGTTGAAGGCTGGGGCTTACCCGGGGAGCTGCTTTTT. Translating it yields CSVEGWGLPGELLF.

In this sample, this clonotype turned up many times. This chain joins TRBV11-2 and TRBJ2-1; D is possibly TRBD2 (6 bases). The CDR3 totals 12 residues. Trimming left V 3 bases short and J 12 bases short, with 12 bases between. Germline V gene sequence: CDR1 SGHAT, CDR2 FQNNGV. This CDR3 reads CASSFDQGLQFF. In DNA form, the CDR3 reads TGTGCCAGCAGCTTTGACCAGGGACTGCAGTTCTTC.

The chain joins TRBV7-9 to TRBJ2-7, with 8 positions matching TRBD2. The length of the CDR3 is 15 residues. V dropped 3 bases and J dropped 4; count of bases not matched to a gene: 8. Germline V lookup: CDR1 SEHNR, CDR2 FQNEAQ (reference sequence). Written as DNA, the CDR3 is TGTGCCAGCAGCTTGCGTACTAGCGGTATTTACGAGCAGTACTTC. Its protein product is CASSLRTSGIYEQYF.

There are a few counts of this clonotype. This rearrangement joins TRBV24-1 to TRBJ2-2; maybe TRBD1 (5 bases). The ends were cut back, 7 bases at V and 2 bases at J, with 7 bases in the middle. The germline V gene has CDR1 KGHDR and CDR2 SFDVKD. There are 13 residues in the CDR3. CDR3 nucleotides: TGTGCCACCAGGGACAAAAACACCGGGGAGCTGTTTTTT. Protein sequence: CATRDKNTGELFF.

This clonotype was seen a few times. The chain couples TRBV20-1 to TRBJ2-7; 9 positions match TRBD1. Trimming cost V 6 bases and J 3 bases; bases outside gene matches: 6. Germline CDR1 DFQATT, CDR2 SNEGSKA (reference sequence). This CDR3 has 13 residues. CDR3: CSARGQGDYEQYF. In DNA form, the CDR3 reads TGCAGTGCCCGGGGACAGGGCGACTACGAGCAGTACTTC.

V usage is TRBV10-3 and J usage is TRBJ2-7; D gene ambiguous. V was trimmed by 7 bases and J by 2 bases, leaving 9 bases between them. The germline V gene encodes CDR1 ENHRY and CDR2 SYGVKD. The CDR3 length is 12 residues. The CDR3 DNA reads TGTGCCATCAACGACGGAACCTACGAGCAGTACTTC. Its translation is CAINDGTYEQYF.

The CDR3: CAYGFGTSGTHEQFF. Here the CDR3 DNA reads TGTGCCTACGGATTCGGGACTAGCGGGACCCATGAGCAGTTCTTC. The chain carries TRBV10-3 and TRBJ2-1, with 13 nucleotides matching TRBD2. V was clipped by 11 bases and J by 8 bases; unmatched bases: 12. Germline V CDR1 and CDR2: ENHRY, SYGVKD. CDR3 length: 15 amino acids.

This clonotype was observed many times. V gene TRBV12-5 combines with J gene TRBJ1-6, with a weak D call TRBD1 (5 bases). Germline CDR1 reads LGHNT; CDR2 reads FRNRAP. Deletions cut 9 bases from V and 4 bases from J, with 16 bases between. The CDR3 has 15 residues. The CDR3 DNA sequence: TGTGCTAGGTTGGGGGGGGTGTCGTATAATTCACCCCTCCACTTT. Its translation: CARLGGVSYNSPLHF.

This clonotype was counted only a few times. The J gene is TRBJ2-3, the V gene TRBV7-2; 9 positions match TRBD1. Germline CDR1 reads SGHTA; CDR2 reads FQGNSA. Trimming cost V 5 bases and J 4 bases; bases outside gene matches: 4. The CDR3 has 14 amino acids. In DNA, the CDR3 is TGTGCCAGCAGCCACAGGGGGCCTCCAGATACGCAGTATTTT. Its translation is CASSHRGPPDTQYF.

In its sample, this clonotype was seen many times. J is TRBJ2-7 and V is TRBV5-1; 9 bases are shared with TRBD1. With V trimmed by 2 bases and J by 3 bases, 6 bases remained unmatched. Looked up from germline, CDR1 is SGHRS and CDR2 is YFSETQ. The CDR3 has 15 residues. CDR3 in amino acids: CASSFSGTGHYEQYF. Here the CDR3 DNA reads TGCGCCAGCAGCTTTTCCGGGACAGGGCACTACGAGCAGTACTTC.

This clonotype was counted many times. As DNA, the CDR3 is TGCAGTGCTAGAGATGCTGCGGGGCAGGGGGATTCCTACGAGCAGTACTTC. It encodes CSARDAAGQGDSYEQYF. V and J are TRBV20-1 and TRBJ2-7, with D possibly being TRBD1 (7 bases). Germline CDR1 is DFQATT and CDR2 is SNEGSKA (reference sequence). V lost 0 bases, J lost 1 base, and 19 bases lay in between. This CDR3 region has 17 residues.

This sequence joins TRBV6-2 or TRBV6-3 and TRBJ2-3; tentatively, D is TRBD2 (5 bases). V was clipped by 6 bases and J by 1 base, with 8 bases between them. Germline lookup yields CDR1 MNHEY and CDR2 SVGEGT. The CDR3 extends over 13 amino acids. This CDR3 reads CASRPGGTDTQYF. The CDR3 DNA reads TGTGCCAGCAGACCCGGGGGCACAGATACGCAGTATTTT.